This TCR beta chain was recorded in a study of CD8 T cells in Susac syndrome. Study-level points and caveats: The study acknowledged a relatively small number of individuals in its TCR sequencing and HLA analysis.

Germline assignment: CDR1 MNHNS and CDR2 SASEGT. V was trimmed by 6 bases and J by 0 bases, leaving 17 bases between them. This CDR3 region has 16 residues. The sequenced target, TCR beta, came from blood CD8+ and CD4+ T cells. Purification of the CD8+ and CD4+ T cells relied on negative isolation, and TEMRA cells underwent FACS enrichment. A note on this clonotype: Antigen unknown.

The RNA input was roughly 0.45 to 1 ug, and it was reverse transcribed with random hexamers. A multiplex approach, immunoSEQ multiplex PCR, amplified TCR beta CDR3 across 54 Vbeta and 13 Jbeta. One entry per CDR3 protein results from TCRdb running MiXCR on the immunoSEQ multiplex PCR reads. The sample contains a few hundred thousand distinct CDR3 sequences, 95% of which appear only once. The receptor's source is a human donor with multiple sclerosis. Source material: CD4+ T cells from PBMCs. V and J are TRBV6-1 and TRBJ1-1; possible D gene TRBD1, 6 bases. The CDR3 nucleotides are TGTGCCAGCAGCGCCACTACGAGGACAGTGAACACTGAAGCTTTCTTT. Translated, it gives CASSATTRTVNTEAFF.